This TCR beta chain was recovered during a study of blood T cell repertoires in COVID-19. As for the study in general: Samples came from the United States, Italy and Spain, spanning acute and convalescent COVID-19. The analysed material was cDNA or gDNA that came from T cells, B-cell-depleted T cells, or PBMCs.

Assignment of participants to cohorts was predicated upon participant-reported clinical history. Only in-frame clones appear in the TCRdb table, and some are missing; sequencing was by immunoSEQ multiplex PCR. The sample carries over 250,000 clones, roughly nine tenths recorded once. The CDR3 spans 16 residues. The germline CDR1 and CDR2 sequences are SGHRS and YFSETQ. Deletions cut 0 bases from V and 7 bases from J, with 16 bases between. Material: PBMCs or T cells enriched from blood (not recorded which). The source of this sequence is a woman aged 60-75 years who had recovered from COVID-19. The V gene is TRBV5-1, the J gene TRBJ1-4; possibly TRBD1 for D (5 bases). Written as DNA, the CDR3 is TGCGCCAGCAGCTTGGCCGGGGGTAGCATTAGTGAAAAACTGTTTTTT. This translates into CASSLAGGSISEKLFF.